The 9 T cell receptor beta chains below were found in one sample sequenced in a study of early T cells in non-severe SARS-CoV-2 infection. One entry per CDR3 protein results from TCRdb running MiXCR on the 5' RACE reads. The sample records 95,000 to 120,000 distinct CDR3 sequences, 9.5% to 13% being singletons. The sample consisted of whole blood. The receptor source for this set is an adult who was a healthcare worker with PCR-confirmed SARS-CoV-2 infection or an uninfected control (not recorded which).

This clonotype was recorded many times. This chain uses TRBV5-5 with TRBJ1-5, with TRBD1 identical over 8 bases. The germline V gene encodes CDR1 SGHKS and CDR2 YYEKEE (reference sequence). The ends lost 0 bases at V and 6 bases at J; junction bases unmatched: 5. The CDR3 has 15 residues. CDR3 coding DNA: TGTGCCAGCAGCTTGGGACAGGGGTTTCGTCAGCCCCAGCATTTT. Protein: CASSLGQGFRQPQHF.

This clonotype was observed at least ten times. The genes are TRBV29-1 and TRBJ1-1; unclear D gene. Trimming pared 8 bases from V and 3 bases from J, leaving 10 bases between. This CDR3 is built from 11 residues. CDR1 SQVTM and CDR2 ANQGSEA come from the germline V gene. This chain's CDR3 is CSLKRDTEAFF. CDR3 DNA: TGCAGCCTTAAGCGGGACACTGAAGCTTTCTTT.

This chain joins TRBV4-1 and TRBJ2-7; D might be TRBD1 (6 bases). The ends were cut back, 4 bases at V and 6 bases at J, with 25 bases in the middle. Germline lookup yields CDR1 MGHRA and CDR2 YSYEKL. This CDR3 contains 17 residues. This chain's CDR3 is CASSLLFRDTLPGEQYF. The CDR3 DNA follows: TGCGCCAGCAGCCTCCTATTCCGGGACACACTTCCGGGCGAGCAGTACTTC.

The J gene is TRBJ1-1, the V gene TRBV29-1; D might be TRBD1 (5 bases). Trimming left V 6 bases short and J 9 bases short, with 14 bases between. The CDR3 runs to 11 residues. Germline loops: CDR1 SQVTM, CDR2 ANQGSEA. The chain's CDR3 is CSVDPGLQAFF. The CDR3 region has the DNA TGCAGCGTCGATCCGGGGCTCCAAGCTTTCTTT. Based on the CDR3 plus reference TRBV29-1 and TRBJ1-1, the full variable domain is SAVISQKPSRDICQRGTSLTIQCQVDSQVTMMFWYRQQPGQSLTLIATANQGSEATYESGFVIDKFPISRPNLTFSTLTVSNMSPEDSSIYLCSVDPGLQAFFGQGTRLTVV.

This clonotype turned up a few times. This chain uses TRBV12-3 or TRBV12-4 with TRBJ2-2, with 12 bases that match TRBD1. This CDR3 region has 18 residues. V lost 5 bases, J lost 6 bases, and 13 bases stayed unmatched. DNA for the CDR3: TGTGCCAGCAGTATTCGGGACAGGGGGCGCGGAGTTCCCGGGGAGCTGTTTTTT. This gives the protein CASSIRDRGRGVPGELFF.

This clonotype was found many times. The chain combines TRBV20-1 with TRBJ1-2; 7 positions match TRBD1. The CDR3 spans 12 residues. Per germline, CDR1 DFQATT and CDR2 SNEGSKA (reference sequence). V shed 3 bases, J shed 12 bases, and the junction held 10 bases outside the gene matches. The DNA of the CDR3 is TGCAGTGCTAGTGGGACAGAGGGGAAGCACACCTTC. Translated: CSASGTEGKHTF.

This chain links TRBV11-2 with TRBJ1-1, with D hard to call. Germline V gives CDR1 SGHAT, CDR2 FQNNGV. The CDR3 totals 14 residues. Trimming pared 0 bases from V and 1 base from J, leaving 6 bases between. DNA for the CDR3: TGTGCCAGCAGCTTAGAAGCGGAGAACACTGAAGCTTTCTTT. Protein: CASSLEAENTEAFF. Variable domain in full (rest from reference TRBV11-2 and TRBJ1-1): EAGVAQSPRYKIIEKRQSVAFWCNPISGHATLYWYQQILGQGPKLLIQFQNNGVVDDSQLPKDRFSAERLKGVDSTLKIQPAKLEDSAVYLCASSLEAENTEAFFGQGTRLTVV.

This clonotype occurred a few times. V usage is TRBV12-3 or TRBV12-4 and J usage is TRBJ2-3, with 7 bases lining up with TRBD2. This CDR3 is built from 12 residues. V lost 5 bases, J lost 9 bases, and 5 bases stayed unmatched. Here the CDR3 reads CASSQGLETQYF. For the CDR3, the DNA is TGTGCCAGCAGTCAAGGACTAGAGACGCAGTATTTT.

The chain uses TRBV19 and TRBJ1-5; no definite D call. The V and J ends lost 1 base and 5 bases respectively, with 9 bases between them. This CDR3 has 14 amino acids. CDR1 and CDR2 (germline): LNHDA, SQIVND (reference sequence). The CDR3 nucleotides read TGTGCCAGTAGTATAGCCAGGAGCGATCAGCCCCAGCATTTT. Residues: CASSIARSDQPQHF.